This T cell receptor (beta chain) was profiled in a study of blood T cell repertoires in COVID-19. About the research overall: Donors in the United States, Italy and Spain gave samples during acute or convalescent COVID-19. PBMCs, B-cell-depleted T cells, or T cells were the source of the cDNA or gDNA that made up the material.

Trimming removed 10 bases from V and 5 bases from J; junction bases left unmatched: 13. The V gene's germline CDR1 is MNHNY and CDR2 SVGAGI (reference sequence). The CDR3 has 15 amino acids. Per the original data handling: How many nucleated cells were present was estimated from reference gene primer amplification. Clones were sequenced by immunoSEQ multiplex PCR, and TCRdb holds only the in-frame ones, with some missing. V, J and clone size are taken as reported in that table, and D and trimming were inferred from the DNA itself. Of roughly 250,000 clones in the sample, more than 75% were seen once.

V usage is TRBV6-6 and J usage is TRBJ2-2; 7 nucleotides agree with TRBD1. The sequencing sample was made of peripheral blood. This sequence was found in a woman aged 55-70 years with active or convalescent COVID-19. The CDR3, as DNA: TGTGCCACCCTACTAGGGGGCTCGTGGACCGGGGAGCTGTTTTTT. Amino acids: CATLLGGSWTGELFF.